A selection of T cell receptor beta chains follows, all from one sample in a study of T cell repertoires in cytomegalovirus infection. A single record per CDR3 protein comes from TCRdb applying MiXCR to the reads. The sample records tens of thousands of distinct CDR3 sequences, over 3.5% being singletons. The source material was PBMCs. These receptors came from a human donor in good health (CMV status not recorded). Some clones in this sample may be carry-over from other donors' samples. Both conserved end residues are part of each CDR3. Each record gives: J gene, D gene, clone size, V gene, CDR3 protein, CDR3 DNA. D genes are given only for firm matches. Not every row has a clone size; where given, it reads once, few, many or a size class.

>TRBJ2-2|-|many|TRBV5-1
CASSLTGKGNTGELFF
TGCGCCAGCAGCTTGACAGGGAAGGGAAACACCGGGGAGCTGTTTTTT
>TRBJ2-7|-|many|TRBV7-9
CASSLVGGYEQYF
TGTGCCAGCAGCTTAGTAGGGGGATACGAGCAGTACTTC
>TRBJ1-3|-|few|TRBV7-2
CASSPDTGNTIYF
TGTGCCAGCAGCCCAGACACTGGAAACACCATATATTTT
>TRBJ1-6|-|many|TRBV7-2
CASSFGRGNSPLHF
TGTGCCAGCAGCTTTGGCAGGGGTAATTCACCCCTCCACTTT
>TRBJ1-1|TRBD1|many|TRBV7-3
CASSQKGQGAEAFF
TGTGCCAGCAGCCAGAAGGGACAGGGCGCTGAAGCTTTCTTT
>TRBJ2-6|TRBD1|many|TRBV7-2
CASSLVGTGGSGANVLTF
TGTGCCAGCAGCTTAGTGGGGACAGGGGGCTCTGGGGCCAACGTCCTGACTTTC
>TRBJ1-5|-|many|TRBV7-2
CASSLAGAGTQHF
TGTGCCAGCAGCTTAGCGGGAGCGGGAACTCAGCATTTT
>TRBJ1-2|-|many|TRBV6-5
CASSYSKVDSGYTF
TGTGCCAGCAGTTACTCAAAGGTTGACAGTGGCTACACCTTC
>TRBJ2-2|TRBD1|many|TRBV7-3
CASSEQGASGELFF
TGTGCCAGCAGCGAACAGGGGGCTAGCGGGGAGCTGTTTTTT
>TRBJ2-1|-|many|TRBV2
CASKLRVLSSYNEQFF
TGTGCCAGCAAGCTCAGGGTCCTGAGCTCCTACAATGAGCAGTTCTTC
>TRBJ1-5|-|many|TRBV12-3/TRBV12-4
CASSSQSGNQPQHF
TGTGCCAGCAGTTCACAAAGTGGAAATCAGCCCCAGCATTTT
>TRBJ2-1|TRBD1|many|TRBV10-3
CAISESAGGNFNEQFF
TGTGCCATCAGTGAGTCGGCAGGGGGAAATTTCAATGAGCAGTTCTTC
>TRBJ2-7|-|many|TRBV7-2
CASRTLSGAYEQYF
TGTGCCAGCAGAACACTCAGCGGAGCCTACGAGCAGTACTTC
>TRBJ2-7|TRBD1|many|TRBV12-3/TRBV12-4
CASSLRDRDHEQYF
TGTGCCAGCAGTTTGAGGGACAGGGATCACGAGCAGTACTTC
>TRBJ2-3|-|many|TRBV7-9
CASSLNSGTDTQYF
TGTGCCAGCAGCTTGAATTCGGGCACAGATACGCAGTATTTT
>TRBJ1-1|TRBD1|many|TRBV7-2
CASSFTGQMNTEAFF
TGTGCCAGCAGCTTCACGGGACAGATGAACACTGAAGCTTTCTTT
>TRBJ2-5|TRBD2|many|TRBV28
CASSTPLAGTETQYF
TGTGCCAGCAGCACCCCTCTAGCGGGGACGGAGACCCAGTACTTC
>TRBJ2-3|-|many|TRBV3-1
CASSQVGGPDTQYF
TGTGCCAGCAGCCAAGTAGGGGGGCCGGATACGCAGTATTTT
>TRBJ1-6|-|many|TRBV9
CASSVSPNSPLHF
TGTGCCAGCAGCGTATCCCCAAATTCACCCCTCCACTTT
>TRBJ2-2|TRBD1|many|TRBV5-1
CASSPQAGGTGELFF
TGCGCCAGCAGCCCCCAGGCAGGGGGCACCGGGGAGCTGTTTTTT
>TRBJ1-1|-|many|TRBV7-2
CASSLVLHRAFF
TGTGCCAGCAGCTTAGTACTCCACCGGGCTTTCTTT
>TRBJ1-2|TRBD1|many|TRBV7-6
CASSPTGADGYTF
TGTGCCAGCAGCCCGACAGGGGCTGATGGCTACACCTTC
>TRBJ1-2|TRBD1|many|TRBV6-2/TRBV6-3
CASSYDGTGHRKSTHGYTF
TGTGCCAGCAGTTACGACGGGACAGGGCACCGAAAATCTACCCATGGCTACACCTTC
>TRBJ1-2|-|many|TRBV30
CAWTAGPYGYTF
TGTGCCTGGACTGCAGGGCCCTATGGCTACACCTTC
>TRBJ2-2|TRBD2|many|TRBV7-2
CASSLGPGLAGGRTGELFF
TGTGCCAGCAGCTTAGGACCGGGACTAGCGGGGGGGCGCACCGGGGAGCTGTTTTTT
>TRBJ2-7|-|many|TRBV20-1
CSARDRGADSLYEQYF
TGCAGTGCTAGAGACAGGGGGGCGGACAGTCTGTACGAGCAGTACTTC
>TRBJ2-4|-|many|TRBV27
CASSLRQAGKNIQYF
TGTGCCAGCAGTTTACGGCAGGCTGGCAAAAACATTCAGTACTTC
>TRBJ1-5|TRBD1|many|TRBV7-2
CASSPRQGNQPQHF
TGTGCCAGCAGCCCTCGACAGGGGAATCAGCCCCAGCATTTT
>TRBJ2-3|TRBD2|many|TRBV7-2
CASSLTGAGADTQYF
TGTGCCAGCAGCTTGACAGGAGCGGGAGCGGATACGCAGTATTTT
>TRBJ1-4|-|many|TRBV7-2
CASSHSGRGLNLDEKLFF
TGTGCCAGCAGCCACAGTGGGAGGGGCCTCAACTTGGATGAAAAACTGTTTTTT
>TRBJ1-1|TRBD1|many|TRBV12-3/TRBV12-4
CASRRDRDTEAFF
TGTGCCAGCAGGAGGGACAGAGACACTGAAGCTTTCTTT
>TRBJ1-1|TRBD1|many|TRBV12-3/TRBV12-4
CASSDRGLEAFF
TGTGCCAGCAGTGACAGGGGACTTGAAGCTTTCTTT
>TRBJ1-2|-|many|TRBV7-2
CASSLKGGWDYGYTF
TGTGCCAGCAGCCTGAAGGGGGGCTGGGACTATGGCTACACCTTC
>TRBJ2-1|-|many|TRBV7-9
CASSLVRGTVSYNEQFF
TGTGCCAGCAGCTTGGTACGTGGGACGGTCTCCTACAATGAGCAGTTCTTC
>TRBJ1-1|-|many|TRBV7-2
CASSLHLNTEAFF
TGTGCCAGCAGCCTCCACCTGAACACTGAAGCTTTCTTT
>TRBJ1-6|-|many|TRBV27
CASSTGHGNSPLHF
TGTGCCAGCAGCACCGGCCACGGCAATTCACCCCTCCACTTT
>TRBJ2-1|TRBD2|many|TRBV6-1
CASKRGLAGTYNEQFF
TGTGCCAGCAAGAGGGGACTAGCGGGTACTTACAATGAGCAGTTCTTC
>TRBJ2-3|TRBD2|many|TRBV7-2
CASSESGGGTDTQYF
TGTGCCAGCAGCGAAAGCGGGGGGGGCACAGATACGCAGTATTTT
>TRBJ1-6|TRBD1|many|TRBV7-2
CASSLVVQGVNSPLHF
TGTGCCAGCAGCTTAGTGGTCCAGGGGGTAAATTCACCCCTCCACTTT
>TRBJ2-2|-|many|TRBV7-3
CASSSMHTGELFF
TGTGCCAGCAGCTCGATGCACACCGGGGAGCTGTTTTTT
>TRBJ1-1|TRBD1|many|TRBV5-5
CASSFPRGAEAFF
TGTGCCAGCAGCTTTCCCAGGGGGGCTGAAGCTTTCTTT
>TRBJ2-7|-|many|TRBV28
CASSFPTGAYEQYF
TGTGCCAGCAGTTTCCCCACGGGTGCCTACGAGCAGTACTTC
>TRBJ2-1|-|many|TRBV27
CASSQERVSAREQFF
TGTGCCAGCAGTCAGGAGCGGGTGTCGGCTAGGGAGCAGTTCTTC
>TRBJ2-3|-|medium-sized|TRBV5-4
CASSSDSYTDTQYF
TGTGCCAGCAGCAGCGACAGTTACACAGATACGCAGTATTTT
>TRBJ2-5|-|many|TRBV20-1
CSATSAGETQYF
TGCAGTGCTACCTCAGCAGGGGAGACCCAGTACTTC
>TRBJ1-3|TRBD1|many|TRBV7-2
CASSPHRGPDYSGNTIYF
TGTGCCAGCAGCCCCCATAGGGGGCCCGACTACTCTGGAAACACCATATATTTT
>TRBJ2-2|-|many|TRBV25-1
CASSATINTGELFF
TGTGCCAGCAGTGCCACTATTAACACCGGGGAGCTGTTTTTT
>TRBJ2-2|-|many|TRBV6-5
CASRPHRKRVADFTGELFF
TGTGCCAGCAGACCCCATCGAAAGAGGGTAGCGGACTTCACCGGGGAGCTGTTTTTT
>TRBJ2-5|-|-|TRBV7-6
CVSSLVGETQYF
TGTGTCAGCAGCTTAGTGGGGGAGACCCAGTACTTC
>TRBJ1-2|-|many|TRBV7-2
CASSSPRDFLGYTF
TGTGCCAGCAGCTCTCCTCGGGACTTCTTAGGCTACACCTTC
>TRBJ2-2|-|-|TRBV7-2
CASSLVEFTGELFF
TGTGCCAGCAGCTTAGTAGAGTTCACCGGGGAGCTGTTTTTT
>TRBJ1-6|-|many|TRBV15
CATSRGLTEQNSPLHF
TGTGCCACCAGCAGAGGACTGACAGAGCAGAATTCACCCCTCCACTTT
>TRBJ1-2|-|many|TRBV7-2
CASGPEGGYTF
TGTGCCAGCGGCCCCGAGGGTGGCTACACCTTC
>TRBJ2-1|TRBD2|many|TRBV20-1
CSAYGVVAGGHEQFF
TGCAGTGCCTACGGGGTGGTAGCGGGGGGACATGAGCAGTTCTTC
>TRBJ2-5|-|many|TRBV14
CASSQEPGAETQYF
TGTGCCAGCAGCCAAGAACCGGGAGCGGAGACCCAGTACTTC
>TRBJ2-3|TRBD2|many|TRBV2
CASSYTPELLAGNPTQYF
TGTGCCAGCAGTTATACCCCAGAATTACTAGCGGGAAATCCTACGCAGTATTTT
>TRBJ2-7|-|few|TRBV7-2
CASSFSETPTKQYF
TGTGCCAGCAGCTTTTCTGAAACACCCACCAAGCAGTACTTC
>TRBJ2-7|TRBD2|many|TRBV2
CASSPLAGGFYEQYF
TGTGCCAGCAGTCCCCTAGCGGGAGGGTTTTACGAGCAGTACTTC
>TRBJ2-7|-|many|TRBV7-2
CASSLDLGARYEQYF
TGTGCCAGCAGCTTAGATCTGGGGGCGCGGTACGAGCAGTACTTC